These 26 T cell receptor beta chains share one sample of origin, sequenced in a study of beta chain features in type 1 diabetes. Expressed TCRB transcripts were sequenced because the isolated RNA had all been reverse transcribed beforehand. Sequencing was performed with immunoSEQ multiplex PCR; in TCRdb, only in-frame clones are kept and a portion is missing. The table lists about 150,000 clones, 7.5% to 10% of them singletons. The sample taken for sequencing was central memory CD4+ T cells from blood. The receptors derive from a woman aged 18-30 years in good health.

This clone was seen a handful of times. The CDR3 sequence: CASSQHRDRVAFF. The CDR3 DNA reads as TGCGCCAGCAGCCAACACCGGGACAGGGTCGCTTTCTTT. The J gene is TRBJ1-1, the V gene TRBV4-3; 9 bases fit TRBD1. Trimming cost V 2 bases and J 11 bases; bases outside gene matches: 6. This CDR3 is 13 amino acids long. Germline CDR1 is LGHNA and CDR2 is YSLEER.

The CDR3 DNA sequence: TGTGCCAGCTCACCACCCGGGGGAGGCGGCGAGCAGTACTTC. Translated: CASSPPGGGGEQYF. V usage is TRBV18 and J usage is TRBJ2-7, with a tentative D call TRBD2 (6 bases). The ends were cut back, 0 bases at V and 6 bases at J, with 12 bases in the middle. CDR3 size: 14 residues. CDR1 KGHSH and CDR2 LQKENI come from the germline V gene.

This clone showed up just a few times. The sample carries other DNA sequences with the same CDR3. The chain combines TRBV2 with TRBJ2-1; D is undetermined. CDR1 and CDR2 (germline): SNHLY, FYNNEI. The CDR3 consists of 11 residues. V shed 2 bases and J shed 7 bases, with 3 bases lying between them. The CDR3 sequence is CASSEQNEQFF. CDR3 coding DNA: TGTGCCAGCAGTGAACAGAATGAGCAGTTCTTC.

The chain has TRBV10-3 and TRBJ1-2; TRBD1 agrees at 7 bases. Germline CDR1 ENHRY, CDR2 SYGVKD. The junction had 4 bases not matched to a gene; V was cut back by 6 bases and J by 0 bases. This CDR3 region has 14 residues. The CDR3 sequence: CAIRETGPNYGYTF. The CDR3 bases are TGTGCCATCAGGGAGACAGGGCCTAACTATGGCTACACCTTC.

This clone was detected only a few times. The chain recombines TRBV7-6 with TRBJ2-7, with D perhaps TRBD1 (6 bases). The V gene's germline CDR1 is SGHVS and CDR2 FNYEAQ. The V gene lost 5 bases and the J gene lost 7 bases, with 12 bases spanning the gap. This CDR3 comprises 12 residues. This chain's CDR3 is CASSTGSREQYF. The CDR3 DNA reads TGTGCCAGCAGCACAGGGTCGAGGGAGCAGTACTTC.

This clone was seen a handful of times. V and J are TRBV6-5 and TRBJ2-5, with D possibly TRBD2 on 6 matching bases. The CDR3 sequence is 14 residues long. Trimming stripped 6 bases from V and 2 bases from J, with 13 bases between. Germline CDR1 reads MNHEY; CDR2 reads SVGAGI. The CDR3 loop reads CASSGEDTQETQYF. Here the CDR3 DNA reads TGTGCCAGCAGCGGGGAGGACACTCAAGAGACCCAGTACTTC.

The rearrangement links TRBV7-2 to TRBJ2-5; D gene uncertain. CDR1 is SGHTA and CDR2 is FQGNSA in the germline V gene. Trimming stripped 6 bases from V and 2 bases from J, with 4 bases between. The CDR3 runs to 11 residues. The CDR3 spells CASSQQETQYF. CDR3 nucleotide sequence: TGTGCCAGCAGTCAGCAAGAGACCCAGTACTTC.

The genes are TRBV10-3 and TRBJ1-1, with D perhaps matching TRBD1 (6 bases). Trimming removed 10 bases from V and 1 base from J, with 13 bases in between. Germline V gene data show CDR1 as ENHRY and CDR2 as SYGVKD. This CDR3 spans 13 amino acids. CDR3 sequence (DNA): TGTGCCACTAACAGGGACCAGAACACTGAAGCTTTCTTT. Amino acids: CATNRDQNTEAFF.

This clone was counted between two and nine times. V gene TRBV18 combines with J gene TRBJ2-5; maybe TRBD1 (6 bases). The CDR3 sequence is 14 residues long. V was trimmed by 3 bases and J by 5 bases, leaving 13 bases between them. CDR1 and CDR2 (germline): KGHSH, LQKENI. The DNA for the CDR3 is TGTGCCAGCTCACCGGATCGGACAGCCGAGACCCAGTACTTC. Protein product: CASSPDRTAETQYF. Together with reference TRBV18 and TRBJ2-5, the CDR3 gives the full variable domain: NAGVMQNPRHLVRRRGQEARLRCSPMKGHSHVYWYRQLPEEGLKFMVYLQKENIIDESGMPKERFSAEFPKEGPSILRIQQVVRGDSAAYFCASSPDRTAETQYFGPGTRLLVL.

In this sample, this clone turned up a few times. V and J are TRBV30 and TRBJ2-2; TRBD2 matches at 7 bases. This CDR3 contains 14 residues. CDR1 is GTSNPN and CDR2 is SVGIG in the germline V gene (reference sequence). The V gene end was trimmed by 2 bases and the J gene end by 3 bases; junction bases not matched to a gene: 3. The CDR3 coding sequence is TGTGCCTGGAGTACGGGAGGTCACACCGGGGAGCTGTTTTTT. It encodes CAWSTGGHTGELFF.

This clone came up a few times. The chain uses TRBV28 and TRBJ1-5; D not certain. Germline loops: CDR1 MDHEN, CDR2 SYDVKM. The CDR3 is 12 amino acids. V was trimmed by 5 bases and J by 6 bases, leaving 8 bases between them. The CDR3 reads CASSLSGQPQHF. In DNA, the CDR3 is TGTGCCAGCAGTCTCTCGGGTCAGCCCCAGCATTTT.

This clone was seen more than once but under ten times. The CDR3 region has the DNA TGTGCCAGCAGCTTAGGGACAGGGGGCGCTGGGGCCAACGTCCTGACTTTC. This sequence encodes CASSLGTGGAGANVLTF. V gene TRBV7-9 combines with J gene TRBJ2-6; 11 nucleotides match TRBD1. Germline V gene data show CDR1 as SEHNR and CDR2 as FQNEAQ (reference sequence). Trimming removed 1 base from V and 2 bases from J; junction bases left unmatched: 1. This CDR3 spans 17 amino acids.

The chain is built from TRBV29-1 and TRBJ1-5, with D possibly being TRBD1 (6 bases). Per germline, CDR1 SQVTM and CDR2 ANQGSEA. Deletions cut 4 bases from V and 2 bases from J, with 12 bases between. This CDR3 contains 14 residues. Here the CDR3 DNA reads TGCAGCGTTGGGGGGCTTGCTGGCAATCAGCCCCAGCATTTT. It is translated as CSVGGLAGNQPQHF.

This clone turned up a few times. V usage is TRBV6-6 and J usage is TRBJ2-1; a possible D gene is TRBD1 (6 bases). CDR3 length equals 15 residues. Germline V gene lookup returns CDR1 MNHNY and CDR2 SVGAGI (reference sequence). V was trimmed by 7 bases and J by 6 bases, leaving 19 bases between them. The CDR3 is CASNALRGGSNEQFF. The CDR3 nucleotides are TGTGCCAGCAACGCCCTCAGGGGTGGATCCAATGAGCAGTTCTTC.

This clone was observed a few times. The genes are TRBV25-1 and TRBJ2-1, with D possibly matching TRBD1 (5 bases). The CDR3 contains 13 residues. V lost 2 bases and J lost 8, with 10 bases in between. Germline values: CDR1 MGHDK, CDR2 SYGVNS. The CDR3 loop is CASSETGLDEQFF. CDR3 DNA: TGTGCCAGCAGTGAAACAGGATTGGATGAGCAGTTCTTC.

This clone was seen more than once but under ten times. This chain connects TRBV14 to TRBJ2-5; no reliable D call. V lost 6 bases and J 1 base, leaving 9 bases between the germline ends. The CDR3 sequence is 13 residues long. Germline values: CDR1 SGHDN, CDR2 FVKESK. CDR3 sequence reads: CASSRQLQETQYF. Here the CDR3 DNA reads TGTGCCAGCAGTCGCCAACTCCAAGAGACCCAGTACTTC.

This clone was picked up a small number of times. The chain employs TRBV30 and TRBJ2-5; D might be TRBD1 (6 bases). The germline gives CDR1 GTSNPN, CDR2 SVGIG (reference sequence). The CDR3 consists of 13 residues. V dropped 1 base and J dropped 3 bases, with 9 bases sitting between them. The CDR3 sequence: CAWSGQGKETQYF. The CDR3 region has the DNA TGTGCCTGGAGTGGGCAGGGGAAAGAGACCCAGTACTTC.

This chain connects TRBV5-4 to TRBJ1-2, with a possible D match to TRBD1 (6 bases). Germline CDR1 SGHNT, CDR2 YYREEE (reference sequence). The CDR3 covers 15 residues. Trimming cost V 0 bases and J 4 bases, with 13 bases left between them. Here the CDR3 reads CASSLGGQVIYGYTF. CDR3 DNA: TGTGCCAGCAGCTTGGGGGGGCAGGTGATCTATGGCTACACCTTC.

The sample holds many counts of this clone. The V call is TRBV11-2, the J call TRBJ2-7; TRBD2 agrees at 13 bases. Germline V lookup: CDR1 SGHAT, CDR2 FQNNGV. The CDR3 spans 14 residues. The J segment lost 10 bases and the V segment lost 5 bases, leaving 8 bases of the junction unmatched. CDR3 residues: CASSPGTSGNRQYF. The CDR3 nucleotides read TGTGCCAGCAGCCCCGGGACTAGCGGGAACCGCCAGTACTTC.

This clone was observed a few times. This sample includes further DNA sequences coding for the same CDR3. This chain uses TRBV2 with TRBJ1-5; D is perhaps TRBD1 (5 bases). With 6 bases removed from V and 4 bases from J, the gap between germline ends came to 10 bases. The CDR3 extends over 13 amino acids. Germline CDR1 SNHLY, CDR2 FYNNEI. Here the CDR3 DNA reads TGTGCCAGCAGGCCCGGGGGAAATCAGCCCCAGCATTTT. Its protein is CASRPGGNQPQHF. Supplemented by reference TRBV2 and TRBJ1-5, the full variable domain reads EPEVTQTPSHQVTQMGQEVILRCVPISNHLYFYWYRQILGQKVEFLVSFYNNEISEKSEIFDDQFSVERPDGSNFTLKIRSTKLEDSAMYFCASRPGGNQPQHFGDGTRLSIL.

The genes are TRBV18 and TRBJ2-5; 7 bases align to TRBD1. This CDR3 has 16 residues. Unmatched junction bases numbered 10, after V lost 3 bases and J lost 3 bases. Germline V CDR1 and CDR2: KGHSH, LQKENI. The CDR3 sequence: CASSPPSGQTKETQYF. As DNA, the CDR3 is TGTGCCAGCTCACCCCCGTCGGGACAGACTAAAGAGACCCAGTACTTC.

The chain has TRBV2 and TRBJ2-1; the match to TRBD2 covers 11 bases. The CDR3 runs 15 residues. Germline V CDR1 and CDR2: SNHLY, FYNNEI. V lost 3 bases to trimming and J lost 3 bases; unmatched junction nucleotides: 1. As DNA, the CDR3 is TGTGCCAGCAGTGAGACTAGCGGGGTCTACAATGAGCAGTTCTTC. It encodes CASSETSGVYNEQFF.

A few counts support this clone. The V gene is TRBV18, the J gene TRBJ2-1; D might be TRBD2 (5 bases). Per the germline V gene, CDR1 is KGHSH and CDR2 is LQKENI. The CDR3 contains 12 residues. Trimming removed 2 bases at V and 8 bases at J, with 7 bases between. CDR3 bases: TGTGCCAGCTCACCAACTAGGGATGAGCAGTTCTTC. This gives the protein CASSPTRDEQFF.

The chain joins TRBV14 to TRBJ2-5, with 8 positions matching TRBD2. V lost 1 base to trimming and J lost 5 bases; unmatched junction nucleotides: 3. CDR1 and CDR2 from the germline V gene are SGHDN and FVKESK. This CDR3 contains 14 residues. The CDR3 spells CASSQAGGPETQYF. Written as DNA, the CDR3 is TGTGCCAGCAGCCAAGCGGGAGGGCCTGAGACCCAGTACTTC.

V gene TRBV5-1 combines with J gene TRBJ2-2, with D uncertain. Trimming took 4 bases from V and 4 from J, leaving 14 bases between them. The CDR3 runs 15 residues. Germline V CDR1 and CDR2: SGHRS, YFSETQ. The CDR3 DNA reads TGCGCCAGCAGCCCCACCCTTAGTGGCACCGGGGAGCTGTTTTTT. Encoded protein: CASSPTLSGTGELFF.

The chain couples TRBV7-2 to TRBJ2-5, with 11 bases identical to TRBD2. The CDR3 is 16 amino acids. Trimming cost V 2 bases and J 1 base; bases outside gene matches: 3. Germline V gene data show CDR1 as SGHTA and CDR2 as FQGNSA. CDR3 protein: CASSLRTSGFQETQYF. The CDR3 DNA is TGTGCCAGCAGCTTAAGGACTAGCGGGTTCCAAGAGACCCAGTACTTC. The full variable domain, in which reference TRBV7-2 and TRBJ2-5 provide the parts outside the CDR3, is GAGVSQSPSNKVTEKGKDVELRCDPISGHTALYWYRQSLGQGLEFLIYFQGNSAPDKSGLPSDRFSAERTGGSVSTLTIQRTQQEDSAVYLCASSLRTSGFQETQYFGPGTRLLVL.